One and the same sample provided the 14 T cell receptor beta chains below, sequenced in a study of cytomegalovirus exposure and HLA in healthy donors. Primers included in the PCR were 60 Vbeta and 13 Jbeta primers. Here immunoSEQ multiplex PCR was the method, and the copy in TCRdb shows in-frame clones only, minus some. The sample lists approximately 150,000 clones, around 64% seen once, with around 2.8% in the top ten. The sequenced material came from PBMCs. These TCRs come from a woman aged 25-40 years in good health and CMV-seronegative.

The J gene is TRBJ1-1, the V gene TRBV30; unclear D gene. Germline V gene data show CDR1 as GTSNPN and CDR2 as SVGIG (reference sequence). This CDR3 contains 13 residues. Trimming took off 0 bases at V and 0 bases at J, with 5 bases between the two ends. CDR3 region: CAWSVVVNTEAFF. DNA of the CDR3: TGTGCCTGGAGTGTCGTAGTGAACACTGAAGCTTTCTTT.

This clone was detected once. The sample contains more than one DNA sequence encoding this CDR3. The J gene is TRBJ1-1, the V gene TRBV5-1, with unresolved D. CDR1 and CDR2 from the germline V gene are SGHRS and YFSETQ. This CDR3 has 13 residues. Trimming took off 1 base at V and 1 base at J, with 5 bases between the two ends. CDR3 in amino acids: CASSLTGNTEAFF. The CDR3 DNA follows: TGCGCCAGCAGCTTGACGGGGAACACTGAAGCTTTCTTT.

The sample holds a few counts of this clone. The chain is built from TRBV7-3 and TRBJ2-2; 7 bases fit TRBD2. From germline, CDR1 is SGHTA and CDR2 FQGTGA. This CDR3 is 16 amino acids long. The V segment lost 5 bases and the J segment 2 bases; nucleotides outside the gene matches: 8. The CDR3 bases are TGTGCCAGCAGCGACGTAGCGGGTGATAACACCGGGGAGCTGTTTTTT. Its protein is CASSDVAGDNTGELFF.

CDR3 residues: CASSVETDHSPLHF. CDR3 nucleotides: TGTGCCAGCAGCGTAGAAACAGACCATTCACCCCTCCACTTT. The V gene is TRBV9, the J gene TRBJ1-6; D uncertain. Trimming removed 0 bases from V and 8 bases from J, with 9 bases in between. CDR1 is SGDLS and CDR2 is YYNGEE in the germline V gene. This CDR3 has 14 residues.

This clone was detected a few times. The V call is TRBV6-5, the J call TRBJ1-3; D remains ambiguous. The germline V and J ends were trimmed by 2 bases and 4 bases, with 6 bases remaining between them. Looked up from germline, CDR1 is MNHEY and CDR2 is SVGAGI. This CDR3 has 13 amino acids. CDR3 bases: TGTGCCAGCAGTTACACTACAGGAAACACCATATATTTT. This translates into CASSYTTGNTIYF.

J is TRBJ1-1 and V is TRBV9; TRBD1 matches 9 bases. The CDR3 length is 14 residues. The germline V gene encodes CDR1 SGDLS and CDR2 YYNGEE. V shed 3 bases, J shed 1 base, and the junction held 1 base outside the gene matches. The CDR3 DNA sequence: TGTGCCAGCAGCGAGGGACAGGGGAACACTGAAGCTTTCTTT. Translation: CASSEGQGNTEAFF.

This clone was counted once. This chain links TRBV19 with TRBJ1-5; 8 bases are a match to TRBD1. This CDR3 has 14 amino acids. CDR1 and CDR2 (germline): LNHDA, SQIVND (reference sequence). V was pared by 4 bases and J by 5 bases, with 4 bases of the junction left unmatched. The CDR3 loop is CASSNPGGYQPQHF. CDR3 coding DNA: TGTGCCAGTAGTAACCCAGGGGGCTATCAGCCCCAGCATTTT.

In DNA form, the CDR3 reads TGTGCCAGCAGTTACGGGAGGACCGGGGAGCTGTTTTTT. Translated, it gives CASSYGRTGELFF. The chain combines TRBV6-6 with TRBJ2-2; tentative D call: TRBD2 (6 bases). V lost 2 bases, J lost 5 bases, and 6 bases lay in between. The CDR3 has 13 amino acids. Germline loops: CDR1 MNHNY, CDR2 SVGAGI (reference sequence).

This chain connects TRBV28 to TRBJ1-5; D remains unclear. This CDR3 contains 13 residues. The ends were cut back, 8 bases at V and 0 bases at J, with 8 bases in the middle. CDR1 and CDR2 from the germline V gene are MDHEN and SYDVKM. CDR3 coding DNA: TGTGCCAGCCTCAGTAATAGCAATCAGCCCCAGCATTTT. It is translated as CASLSNSNQPQHF. The full variable domain, in which reference TRBV28 and TRBJ1-5 provide the parts outside the CDR3, is DVKVTQSSRYLVKRTGEKVFLECVQDMDHENMFWYRQDPGLGLRLIYFSYDVKMKEKGDIPEGYSVSREKKERFSLILESASTNQTSMYLCASLSNSNQPQHFGDGTRLSIL.

The chain joins TRBV4-2 to TRBJ2-3, with 11 nucleotides matching TRBD2. This CDR3 has 16 amino acids. The germline V gene has CDR1 LGHNA and CDR2 YNFKEQ. V trimming: 2 bases; J trimming: 6 bases; junction bases outside the gene matches: 7. Here the CDR3 reads CASSQPVAGGRDTQYF. CDR3 in DNA: TGTGCCAGCAGCCAACCAGTAGCGGGGGGGCGGGATACGCAGTATTTT.

The rearrangement links TRBV7-9 to TRBJ2-7; 7 nucleotides match TRBD1. This CDR3 comprises 15 residues. Germline CDR1 and CDR2: SEHNR and FQNEAQ (reference sequence). V trimming: 5 bases; J trimming: 3 bases; junction bases outside the gene matches: 10. The CDR3 sequence is CASSPTRGQNYEQYF. CDR3 sequence (DNA): TGTGCCAGCAGCCCAACCCGGGGACAGAACTACGAGCAGTACTTC.

The chain uses TRBV2 and TRBJ2-1, with 11 nucleotides matching TRBD2. The CDR3 loop spans 13 amino acids. V was clipped by 8 bases and J by 7 bases; unmatched bases: 4. Germline CDR1 SNHLY, CDR2 FYNNEI. CDR3 loop: CASSTSGGNEQFF. CDR3 nucleotide sequence: TGTGCCAGCTCAACTAGCGGGGGTAATGAGCAGTTCTTC.

This clone was picked up one time. The chain uses TRBV7-9 and TRBJ2-2; a weak D match, TRBD1 (6 bases). Germline CDR1 reads SEHNR; CDR2 reads FQNEAQ (reference sequence). Trimming removed 3 bases at V and 10 bases at J, with 9 bases between. The CDR3 runs 12 residues. The CDR3 DNA sequence: TGTGCCAGCAGCTTCGAGGGGGAGGAGCTGTTTTTT. This encodes CASSFEGEELFF.

The rearrangement links TRBV7-2 to TRBJ2-5; the D gene is possibly TRBD2 (6 bases). V lost 4 bases and J lost 3, with 9 bases in between. CDR1 is SGHTA, CDR2 FQGNSA, per germline. This CDR3 has 13 residues. CDR3 DNA: TGTGCCAGCAGCTACTGGGGGGAAGAGACCCAGTACTTC. Translation gives CASSYWGEETQYF.